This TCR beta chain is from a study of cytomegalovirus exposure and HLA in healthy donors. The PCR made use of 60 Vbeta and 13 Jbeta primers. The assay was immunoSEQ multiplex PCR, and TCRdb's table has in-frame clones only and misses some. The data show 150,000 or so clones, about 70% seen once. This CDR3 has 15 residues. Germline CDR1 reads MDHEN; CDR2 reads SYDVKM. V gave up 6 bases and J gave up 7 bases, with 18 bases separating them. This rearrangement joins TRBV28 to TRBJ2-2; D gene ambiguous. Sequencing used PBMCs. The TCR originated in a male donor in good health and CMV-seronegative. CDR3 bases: TGTGCCAGCAGCCTGCCCGACATGTTAGGCGGGGAGCTGTTTTTT. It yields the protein CASSLPDMLGGELFF.